One sample yielded the 11 T cell receptor beta chains listed below, sequenced in a study of preoperative IRX-2 immunotherapy in early breast cancer. This sample's treatment: preoperative locoregional IRX-2 cytokine immunotherapy. The data were produced by immunoSEQ multiplex PCR, yet TCRdb's version contains in-frame clones alone and is incomplete. The table records around 88,000 clones, 70% to 90% of them present only once. Sequenced material: tumor tissue, taken after IRX-2 immunotherapy. These receptor sequences come from a human donor with breast cancer.

This sequence joins TRBV5-1 and TRBJ2-2, with D perhaps assigned TRBD1 or TRBD2 (5 bases each). Germline CDR1 is SGHRS and CDR2 is YFSETQ. V gave up 2 bases and J gave up 5 bases, with 13 bases separating them. The CDR3 contains 15 residues. The CDR3 here is CASSLGSSGTGELFF. CDR3 sequence (DNA): TGCGCCAGCAGCTTAGGGAGCTCAGGGACCGGGGAGCTGTTTTTT.

J is TRBJ1-2 and V is TRBV6-8, with 7 bases aligning to TRBD1. Germline V lookup: CDR1 MNHGY, CDR2 SAAAGT. This CDR3 comprises 14 residues. The J segment lost 7 bases and the V segment lost 2 bases, leaving 7 bases of the junction unmatched. The CDR3 is CASSYHRGGGGYTF. Here the CDR3 DNA reads TGTGCCAGCAGTTACCACAGGGGAGGAGGTGGCTACACCTTC.

The chain combines TRBV19 with TRBJ2-2; D possibly matches TRBD1 or TRBD2 (6 bases each). The length of the CDR3 is 15 residues. Looked up from germline, CDR1 is LNHDA and CDR2 is SQIVND (reference sequence). V was cut by 7 bases and J by 1 base, with 13 bases left in between. CDR3 DNA sequence: TGTGCCAGTAATAAGGGGGACTTGAACACCGGGGAGCTGTTTTTT. Protein: CASNKGDLNTGELFF.

This chain joins TRBV12-5 and TRBJ1-1; possible D gene TRBD1, 5 bases. The V gene's germline CDR1 is LGHNT and CDR2 FRNRAP. The CDR3 has 15 amino acids. V lost 0 bases and J lost 5, with 13 bases in between. CDR3 in DNA: TGTGCTAGTGGTTTGGTACGTTCGGGGGGGACTGAAGCTTTCTTT. Amino acids: CASGLVRSGGTEAFF.

The rearrangement links TRBV6-8 to TRBJ1-2; D is ambiguous. The CDR3 contains 14 residues. CDR1 MNHGY and CDR2 SAAAGT come from the germline V gene. V lost 2 bases and J 4 bases, leaving 11 bases between the germline ends. The DNA for the CDR3 is TGTGCCAGCAGTTACGGCGGCGGCTCCTATGGCTACACCTTC. It yields the protein CASSYGGGSYGYTF.

The chain employs TRBV6-8 and TRBJ1-3; D is unresolved. V was shortened by 5 bases and J by 0 bases, with 14 bases between the two germline ends. Germline CDR1 MNHGY, CDR2 SAAAGT. CDR3 length: 16 residues. The CDR3 sequence is CASSHTTPDSGNTIYF. The DNA of the CDR3 is TGTGCCAGCAGTCACACGACTCCGGACTCTGGAAACACCATATATTTT.

The chain couples TRBV19 to TRBJ1-3; tentatively, D is TRBD1 (5 bases). Germline V gene sequence: CDR1 LNHDA, CDR2 SQIVND (reference sequence). CDR3 size: 13 residues. The ends were cut back, 6 bases at V and 0 bases at J, with 6 bases in the middle. The CDR3 protein is CASRDSSGNTIYF. CDR3 bases: TGTGCCAGTAGAGACAGCTCTGGAAACACCATATATTTT.

The V call is TRBV19, the J call TRBJ2-2; D is uncertain. Germline assignment: CDR1 LNHDA and CDR2 SQIVND (reference sequence). The CDR3 contains 14 residues. The germline V and J ends were trimmed by 7 bases and 0 bases, with 9 bases remaining between them. CDR3 bases: TGTGCCAGTAAGCAGAATTCGAACACCGGGGAGCTGTTTTTT. The encoded protein is CASKQNSNTGELFF.

CDR3: CASRTSDTDTQYF. The CDR3 DNA reads as TGTGCCAGCAGGACTAGCGATACAGATACGCAGTATTTT. J is TRBJ2-3 and V is TRBV6-8; 8 nucleotides line up with TRBD2. Germline CDR1 reads MNHGY; CDR2 reads SAAAGT. V was clipped by 6 bases and J by 3 bases; unmatched bases: 2. The CDR3 is 13 amino acids.

This rearrangement joins TRBV5-1 to TRBJ1-3; D call uncertain. The CDR3 has 16 residues. Germline CDR1 and CDR2: SGHRS and YFSETQ. Between the trimmed V and J ends, which lost 0 bases and 0 bases, there was a span of 10 bases. CDR3: CASSLAGPLSGNTIYF. The CDR3 DNA reads TGCGCCAGCAGCTTGGCCGGACCGCTCTCTGGAAACACCATATATTTT.

The chain's CDR3 is CASGKRANYGYTF. CDR3 DNA: TGTGCCAGTGGCAAGAGGGCGAACTATGGCTACACCTTC. The V and J genes are TRBV19 and TRBJ1-2; no clear D gene. Germline loops: CDR1 LNHDA, CDR2 SQIVND (reference sequence). The CDR3 runs 13 residues. Trimming cost V 8 bases and J 2 bases, with 12 bases left between them.